These 26 T cell receptor beta chains originate from one sample sequenced in a study of cytotoxic CD8 clonotypes in ibrutinib-treated CLL. Profiling relied on immunoSEQ multiplex PCR, and the TCRdb table lists in-frame clones only, not all of them. The top ten hold 5.9% of the sample, which has some 200,000 clones, around 70% seen once. This specimen consisted of PBMCs, obtained after 12 months of ibrutinib treatment. Receptors originate from a human donor with chronic lymphocytic leukemia.

V usage is TRBV9 and J usage is TRBJ2-3; 9 bases are shared with TRBD2. Germline CDR1 is SGDLS and CDR2 is YYNGEE. The CDR3 consists of 15 residues. V was clipped by 3 bases and J by 1 base; unmatched bases: 3. DNA of the CDR3: TGTGCCAGCAGCGGCTGGACTAGCGGCACAGATACGCAGTATTTT. It translates to CASSGWTSGTDTQYF.

The genes are TRBV9 and TRBJ2-3, with 8 bases identical to TRBD2. With V trimmed by 0 bases and J by 4 bases, 1 base remained unmatched. Germline assignment: CDR1 SGDLS and CDR2 YYNGEE. The CDR3 covers 14 residues. This chain's CDR3 is CASSVARGADTQYF. In DNA, the CDR3 is TGTGCCAGCAGCGTAGCGCGGGGGGCAGATACGCAGTATTTT.

This clone was counted between two and nine times. The rearrangement links TRBV28 to TRBJ2-7; maybe TRBD1 (6 bases). The CDR3 extends over 15 amino acids. Germline lookup yields CDR1 MDHEN and CDR2 SYDVKM. Trimming took 5 bases from V and 12 from J, leaving 26 bases between them. CDR3 in amino acids: CASSLSQGVRDFSYF. Here the CDR3 DNA reads TGTGCCAGCAGTCTCTCACAGGGTGTTAGGGATTTCTCGTACTTC.

The genes are TRBV5-1 and TRBJ1-4; no clear D. Per germline, CDR1 SGHRS and CDR2 YFSETQ. CDR3 size: 14 residues. The V end lost 1 base, the J end lost 4 bases, and 8 bases lay between the germline ends. CDR3: CASSLFGLNEKLFF. Written as DNA, the CDR3 is TGCGCCAGCAGCTTGTTCGGCCTTAATGAAAAACTGTTTTTT.

This clone was counted between two and nine times. This chain joins TRBV30 and TRBJ1-6, with 8 bases that match TRBD1. The V segment lost 0 bases and the J segment 7 bases; nucleotides outside the gene matches: 8. CDR1 GTSNPN and CDR2 SVGIG come from the germline V gene (reference sequence). The CDR3 contains 16 residues. The CDR3 sequence: CAWSVGQGASNSPLHF. The CDR3 DNA is TGTGCCTGGAGTGTCGGCCAGGGGGCGTCGAATTCACCCCTCCACTTT.

The chain has TRBV23-1 and TRBJ1-1, with 11 bases matching TRBD1. TRBV23-1 is an open reading frame, and its role is uncertain. CDR3 length equals 15 residues. V lost 2 bases and J lost 4; bases outside the gene matches: 3. CDR3 bases: TGCGCCAGCAGTCAACATGGACAGGGGGCCACTGAAGCTTTCTTT. Translated: CASSQHGQGATEAFF.

The chain employs TRBV30 and TRBJ2-7; D gene unclear. The CDR3 is 10 amino acids. The germline gives CDR1 GTSNPN, CDR2 SVGIG (reference sequence). The V and J ends lost 6 bases and 4 bases respectively, with 7 bases between them. The CDR3: CACGVYEQYF. The CDR3 DNA is TGTGCCTGCGGCGTTTACGAGCAGTACTTC.

This clone was observed a handful of times. This chain joins TRBV6-6 and TRBJ1-2, with a tentative D call TRBD1 (6 bases). The length of the CDR3 is 13 residues. Trimming took off 5 bases at V and 7 bases at J, with 14 bases between the two ends. In germline, CDR1 is MNHNY, CDR2 SVGAGI (reference sequence). CDR3 in amino acids: CASSTGSRGGYTF. Written as DNA, the CDR3 is TGTGCCAGCAGTACAGGGTCGCGTGGTGGCTACACCTTC.

V and J are TRBV28 and TRBJ2-7; D is unclear. The CDR3 runs to 12 residues. Trimming removed 8 bases from V and 4 bases from J, with 12 bases in between. Germline V gives CDR1 MDHEN, CDR2 SYDVKM. CDR3 sequence (DNA): TGTGCCAGCGATCGCTCCGGGTACGAGCAGTACTTC. Its protein is CASDRSGYEQYF.

This rearrangement joins TRBV15 to TRBJ2-2, with 10 bases that match TRBD2. CDR3 length equals 17 residues. After removal of 5 bases from V and 2 bases from J, the junction contained 8 bases not matched to a gene. From germline, CDR1 is LNHNV and CDR2 YYDKDF (reference sequence). The DNA for the CDR3 is TGTGCCACCAGCGCCGGACTAGCGGCAACTAACACCGGGGAGCTGTTTTTT. As protein: CATSAGLAATNTGELFF.

The chain has TRBV6-1 and TRBJ2-2; 12 bases align to TRBD1. Looked up from germline, CDR1 is MNHNS and CDR2 is SASEGT. J was trimmed by 4 bases and V by 6 bases; bases with no gene match: 0. There are 14 residues in the CDR3. The chain's CDR3 is CASRGQGATGELFF. The CDR3 DNA sequence: TGTGCCAGCAGGGGACAGGGGGCCACCGGGGAGCTGTTTTTT.

V usage is TRBV11-2 and J usage is TRBJ1-4, with a weak D call TRBD1 (6 bases). CDR1 is SGHAT, CDR2 FQNNGV, per germline. The V and J ends lost 4 bases and 6 bases respectively, with 15 bases between them. CDR3 size: 15 residues. CDR3 sequence reads: CASSSRQAPDEKLFF. The CDR3, as DNA: TGTGCCAGCAGCTCAAGACAGGCCCCGGATGAAAAACTGTTTTTT.

The chain couples TRBV30 to TRBJ1-4; the D gene is possibly TRBD1 (6 bases). Trimming cost V 7 bases and J 5 bases, with 11 bases left between them. The germline V gene encodes CDR1 GTSNPN and CDR2 SVGIG (reference sequence). The length of the CDR3 is 12 residues. The CDR3 region has the DNA TGTGCCTTCCACAGGGAAAATGAAAAACTGTTTTTT. This encodes CAFHRENEKLFF.

CDR3 in DNA: TGTGCCAGCAGTGGCGGGGCGGGAGGCCCCTACAATGAGCAGTTCTTC. This codes for CASSGGAGGPYNEQFF. The chain links TRBV28 to TRBJ2-1; 8 bases map to TRBD2. After removal of 5 bases from V and 2 bases from J, the junction contained 8 bases not matched to a gene. This CDR3 contains 16 residues. Germline CDR1 reads MDHEN; CDR2 reads SYDVKM.

The CDR3: CASSGEKLFF. DNA of the CDR3: TGTGCCAGCTCAGGTGAAAAACTGTTTTTT. This sequence joins TRBV18 and TRBJ1-4; D not certain. Germline CDR1 is KGHSH and CDR2 is LQKENI. V was cut by 5 bases and J by 7 bases, with 2 bases left in between. The CDR3 totals 10 residues.

The V gene is TRBV2, the J gene TRBJ1-2; D unclear. Germline assignment: CDR1 SNHLY and CDR2 FYNNEI. V lost 8 bases and J 0 bases, leaving 13 bases between the germline ends. This CDR3 is built from 14 residues. CDR3 sequence: CASSYSITNYGYTF. The CDR3 DNA sequence: TGTGCCAGCTCGTACAGCATTACTAACTATGGCTACACCTTC. Combining the CDR3 with reference TRBV2 and TRBJ1-2 gives the whole variable domain EPEVTQTPSHQVTQMGQEVILRCVPISNHLYFYWYRQILGQKVEFLVSFYNNEISEKSEIFDDQFSVERPDGSNFTLKIRSTKLEDSAMYFCASSYSITNYGYTFGSGTRLTVV.

The CDR3 loop is CAWEDGAFSGNTIYF. As DNA, the CDR3 is TGTGCCTGGGAGGACGGCGCCTTTTCAGGAAACACCATATATTTT. The chain uses TRBV30 and TRBJ1-3; D unclear. V lost 5 bases, J lost 4 bases, and 18 bases lay in between. There are 15 residues in the CDR3. From germline, CDR1 is GTSNPN and CDR2 SVGIG (reference sequence).

The chain joins TRBV2 to TRBJ2-3, with D possibly TRBD1 on 5 matching bases. The CDR3 totals 14 residues. The V gene's germline CDR1 is SNHLY and CDR2 FYNNEI. Trimming left V 3 bases short and J 5 bases short, with 12 bases between. The CDR3 is CASSEAGRGDTQYF. The CDR3 region has the DNA TGTGCCAGCAGTGAGGCAGGGCGTGGAGATACGCAGTATTTT.

The chain links TRBV5-6 to TRBJ2-7, with D possibly TRBD1 on 8 matching bases. Germline lookup yields CDR1 SGHDT and CDR2 YYEEEE. CDR3 length equals 12 residues. V was trimmed by 4 bases and J by 7 bases, leaving 12 bases between them. CDR3 sequence (DNA): TGTGCCAGCAGCGCACAGGGGGGGGAGCAGTACTTC. As protein: CASSAQGGEQYF.

This clone was detected only once. The chain links TRBV7-2 to TRBJ2-7; TRBD2 agrees at 8 bases. With 2 bases clipped from V and 6 bases from J, the junction kept 6 bases outside the gene matches. CDR3 length equals 14 residues. From germline, CDR1 is SGHTA and CDR2 FQGNSA. The CDR3: CASSLKRGRSEQYF. CDR3 bases: TGTGCCAGCAGCTTAAAGCGGGGGAGGTCCGAGCAGTACTTC.

The chain couples TRBV27 to TRBJ2-1; D may be TRBD1 or TRBD2 (5 bases each). CDR1 MNHEY and CDR2 SMNVEV come from the germline V gene (reference sequence). This CDR3 comprises 15 residues. V was pared by 5 bases and J by 5 bases, with 16 bases between. In DNA, the CDR3 is TGTGCCAGCAGTATCCGGGACCTTGTCGACAATGAGCAGTTCTTC. Translating it yields CASSIRDLVDNEQFF.

The gene calls are TRBV6-6 and TRBJ2-7, with 9 bases aligning to TRBD2. The J segment lost 8 bases and the V segment lost 6 bases, leaving 11 bases of the junction unmatched. CDR1 and CDR2 (germline): MNHNY, SVGAGI (reference sequence). The CDR3 loop spans 14 amino acids. This CDR3 is CASRVVGREGKQYF. The DNA of the CDR3 is TGTGCCAGCAGGGTCGTTGGGCGGGAGGGTAAGCAGTACTTC.

This chain uses TRBV30 with TRBJ2-7; D not certain. There are 12 residues in the CDR3. The V gene's germline CDR1 is GTSNPN and CDR2 SVGIG (reference sequence). Trimming pared 4 bases from V and 6 bases from J, leaving 13 bases between. This CDR3 reads CAWIRFGFEQYF. CDR3 nucleotide sequence: TGTGCCTGGATCCGCTTTGGTTTCGAGCAGTACTTC.

The rearrangement joins TRBV28 to TRBJ2-1; D is possibly TRBD2 (6 bases). From germline, CDR1 is MDHEN and CDR2 SYDVKM. V lost 7 bases and J 3 bases, leaving 22 bases between the germline ends. The CDR3 is 17 amino acids. CDR3 sequence: CASTQDPMKEGYNEQFF. Here the CDR3 DNA reads TGTGCCAGCACCCAGGACCCCATGAAGGAGGGCTACAATGAGCAGTTCTTC. Variable domain in full (rest from reference TRBV28 and TRBJ2-1): DVKVTQSSRYLVKRTGEKVFLECVQDMDHENMFWYRQDPGLGLRLIYFSYDVKMKEKGDIPEGYSVSREKKERFSLILESASTNQTSMYLCASTQDPMKEGYNEQFFGPGTRLTVL.

The V gene is TRBV30, the J gene TRBJ2-3, with 13 bases matching TRBD2. The CDR3 spans 18 residues. Looked up from germline, CDR1 is GTSNPN and CDR2 is SVGIG (reference sequence). The J segment lost 6 bases and the V segment lost 3 bases, leaving 15 bases of the junction unmatched. Here the CDR3 DNA reads TGTGCCTGGAGCCTTTCACTAGCGGGAGGGCAGGGTTTGGATACGCAGTATTTT. Translating it yields CAWSLSLAGGQGLDTQYF.

The chain joins TRBV7-6 to TRBJ2-5, with D unresolved. V was shortened by 5 bases and J by 6 bases, with 16 bases between the two germline ends. The CDR3 is 14 residues long. Germline lookup yields CDR1 SGHVS and CDR2 FNYEAQ. CDR3 residues: CASSPTVAVQTQYF. The CDR3 nucleotides are TGTGCCAGCAGCCCGACCGTGGCGGTTCAGACCCAGTACTTC.